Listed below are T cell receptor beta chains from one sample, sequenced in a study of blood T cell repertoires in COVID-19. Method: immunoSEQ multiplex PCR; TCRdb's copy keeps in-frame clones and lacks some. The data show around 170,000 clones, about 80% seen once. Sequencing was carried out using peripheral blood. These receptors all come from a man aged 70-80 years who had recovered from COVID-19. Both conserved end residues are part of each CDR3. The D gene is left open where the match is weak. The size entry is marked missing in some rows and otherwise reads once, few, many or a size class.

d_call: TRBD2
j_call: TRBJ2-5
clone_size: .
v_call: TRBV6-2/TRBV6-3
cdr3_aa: CASSLPGLASTLKTQYF
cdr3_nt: TGTGCCAGCAGTTTGCCGGGACTAGCGTCTACACTGAAGACCCAGTACTTC

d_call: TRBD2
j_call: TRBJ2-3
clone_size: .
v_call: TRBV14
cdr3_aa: CASSLAGVPPDTQYF
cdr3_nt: TGTGCCAGCAGCTTGGCGGGAGTACCCCCAGATACGCAGTATTTT

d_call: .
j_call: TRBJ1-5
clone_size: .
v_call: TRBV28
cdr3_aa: CASSLQGLGNQPQHF
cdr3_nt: TGTGCCAGCAGTCTCCAGGGTTTAGGCAATCAGCCCCAGCATTTT

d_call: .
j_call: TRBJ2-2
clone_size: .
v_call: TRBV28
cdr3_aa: CASSESDRTGELFF
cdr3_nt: TGTGCCAGCAGTGAATCCGACAGGACCGGGGAGCTGTTTTTT

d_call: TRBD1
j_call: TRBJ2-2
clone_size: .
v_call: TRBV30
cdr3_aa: CAWSGMTGEIAGELFF
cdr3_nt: TGTGCCTGGAGTGGGATGACAGGGGAGATCGCCGGGGAGCTGTTTTTT

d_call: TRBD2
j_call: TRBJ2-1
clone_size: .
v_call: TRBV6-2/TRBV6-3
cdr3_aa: CASSYSSSGAFGEQFF
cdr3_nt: TGTGCCAGCAGTTACTCGTCGAGCGGGGCCTTTGGTGAGCAGTTCTTC

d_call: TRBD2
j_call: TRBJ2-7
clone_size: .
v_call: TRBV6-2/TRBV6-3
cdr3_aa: CASSRASSGSFSYEQYF
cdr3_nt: TGTGCCAGCAGTAGGGCTTCCAGCGGGAGTTTCTCCTACGAGCAGTACTTC

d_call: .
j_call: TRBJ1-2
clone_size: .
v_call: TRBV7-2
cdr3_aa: CASSLDGGTGGYGYTF
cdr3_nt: TGTGCCAGCAGCTTAGACGGCGGGACCGGGGGCTATGGCTACACCTTC

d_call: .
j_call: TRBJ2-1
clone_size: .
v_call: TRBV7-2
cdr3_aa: CASSLERGSGHTSYNEQFF
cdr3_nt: TGTGCCAGCAGCTTAGAGAGGGGGTCAGGACATACCTCCTACAATGAGCAGTTCTTC

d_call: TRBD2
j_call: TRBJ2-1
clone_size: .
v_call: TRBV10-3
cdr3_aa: CAISGTSGRRAEQFF
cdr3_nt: TGTGCCATCAGTGGGACTAGCGGGAGACGGGCTGAGCAGTTCTTC

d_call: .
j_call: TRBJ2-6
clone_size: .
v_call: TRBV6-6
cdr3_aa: CASRDSSGANVLTF
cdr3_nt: TGTGCCAGCAGGGACAGCTCTGGGGCCAACGTCCTGACTTTC

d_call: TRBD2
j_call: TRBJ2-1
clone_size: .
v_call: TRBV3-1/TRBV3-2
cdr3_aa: CASSQNAGGSYNEQFF
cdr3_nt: TGTGCCAGCAGCCAAAATGCGGGGGGGTCCTACAATGAGCAGTTCTTC

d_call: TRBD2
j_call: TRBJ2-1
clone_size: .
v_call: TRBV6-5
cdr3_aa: CASNSLAGYNEQFF
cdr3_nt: TGTGCCAGCAACAGCCTAGCGGGCTACAATGAGCAGTTCTTC

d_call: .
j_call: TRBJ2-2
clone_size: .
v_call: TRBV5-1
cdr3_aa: CASSLVTSGVTGELFF
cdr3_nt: TGCGCCAGCAGCTTGGTGACTAGTGGGGTAACCGGGGAGCTGTTTTTT

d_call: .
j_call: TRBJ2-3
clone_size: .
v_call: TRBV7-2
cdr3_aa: CASSPTRGSDTQYF
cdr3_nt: TGTGCCAGCAGCCCGACCCGGGGGTCAGATACGCAGTATTTT

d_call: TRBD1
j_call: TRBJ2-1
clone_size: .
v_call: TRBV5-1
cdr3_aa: CASSSDRTGGYNEQFF
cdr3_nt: TGCGCCAGCAGCTCGGACCGGACAGGGGGCTACAATGAGCAGTTCTTC

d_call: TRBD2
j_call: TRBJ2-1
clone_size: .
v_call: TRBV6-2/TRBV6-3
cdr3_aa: CASSTLAGGNEQFF
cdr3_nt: TGTGCCAGCAGCACACTAGCGGGAGGAAATGAGCAGTTCTTC

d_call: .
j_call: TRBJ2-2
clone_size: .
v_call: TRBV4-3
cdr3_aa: CASSQDRNGAGELFF
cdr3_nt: TGCGCCAGCAGCCAAGACAGAAACGGGGCCGGGGAGCTGTTTTTT

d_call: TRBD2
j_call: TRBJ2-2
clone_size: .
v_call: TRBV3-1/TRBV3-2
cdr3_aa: CASSPPGGRVSGGPGELFF
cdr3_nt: TGTGCCAGCAGCCCCCCCGGGGGCCGGGTCTCGGGAGGGCCCGGGGAGCTGTTTTTT

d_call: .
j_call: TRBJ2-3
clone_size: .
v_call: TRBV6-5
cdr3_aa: CASSYTSGVGTDTQYF
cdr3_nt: TGTGCCAGCAGTTACACCAGCGGAGTTGGCACAGATACGCAGTATTTT

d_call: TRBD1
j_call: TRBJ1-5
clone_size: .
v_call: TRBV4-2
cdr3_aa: CASSQTGNDQPQHF
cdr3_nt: TGTGCCAGCAGCCAGACAGGGAATGATCAGCCCCAGCATTTT

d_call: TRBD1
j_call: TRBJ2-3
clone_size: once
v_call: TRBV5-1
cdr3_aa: CASSSGQTATDTQYF
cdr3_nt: TGCGCCAGCAGCTCGGGACAGACCGCAACAGATACGCAGTATTTT

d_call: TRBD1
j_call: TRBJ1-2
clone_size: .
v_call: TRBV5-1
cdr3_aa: CASSPTGQVGSGYTF
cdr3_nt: TGCGCCAGCAGCCCTACCGGACAGGTCGGAAGTGGCTACACCTTC

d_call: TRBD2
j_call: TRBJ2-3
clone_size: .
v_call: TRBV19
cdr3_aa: CARTLAGARTDTQYF
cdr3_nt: TGTGCCAGAACCCTAGCGGGAGCCCGCACAGATACGCAGTATTTT

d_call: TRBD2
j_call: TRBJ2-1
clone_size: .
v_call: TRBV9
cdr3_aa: CASSVGVSGRYANEQFF
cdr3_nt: TGTGCCAGCAGCGTAGGGGTTTCCGGGAGGTACGCCAATGAGCAGTTCTTC

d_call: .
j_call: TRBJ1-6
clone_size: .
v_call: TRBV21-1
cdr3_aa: CASSSRGRLNSPLHF
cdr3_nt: TGTGCCAGCAGCAGCAGGGGTCGCCTTAATTCACCCCTCCACTTT

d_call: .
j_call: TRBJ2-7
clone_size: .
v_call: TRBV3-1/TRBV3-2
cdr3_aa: CASSPTMRAEQYF
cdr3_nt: TGTGCCAGCAGCCCAACGATGAGAGCCGAGCAGTACTTC

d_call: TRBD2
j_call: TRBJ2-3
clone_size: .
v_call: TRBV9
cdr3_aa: CASSVGSGITDTQYF
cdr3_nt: TGTGCCAGCAGCGTTGGGAGCGGGATCACAGATACGCAGTATTTT

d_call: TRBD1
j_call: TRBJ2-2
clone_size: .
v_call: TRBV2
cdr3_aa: CASDRVNTGELFF
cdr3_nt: TGTGCCAGCGACAGGGTGAACACCGGGGAGCTGTTTTTT

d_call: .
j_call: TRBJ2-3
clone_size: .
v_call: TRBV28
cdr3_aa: CACWRGTDTQYF
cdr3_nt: TGTGCCTGCTGGAGGGGCACAGATACGCAGTATTTT

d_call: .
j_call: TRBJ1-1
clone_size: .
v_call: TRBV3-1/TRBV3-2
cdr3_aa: CASSQSPNTEAFF
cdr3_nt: TGTGCCAGCAGCCAGAGTCCGAACACTGAAGCTTTCTTT

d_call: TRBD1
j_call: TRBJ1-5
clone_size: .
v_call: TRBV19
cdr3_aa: CASTSDRGHGNQPQHF
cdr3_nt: TGTGCCAGTACCTCAGACAGGGGGCATGGCAATCAGCCCCAGCATTTT

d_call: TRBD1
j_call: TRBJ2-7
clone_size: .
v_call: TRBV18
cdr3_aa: CASSKQPGQGSYEQYF
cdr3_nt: TGTGCCAGCTCAAAACAGCCGGGACAGGGTTCCTACGAGCAGTACTTC